Included here is one T cell receptor (beta chain) sequence, with context. Antigen unknown. This CDR3 has 14 residues. Deletions cut 4 bases from V and 4 bases from J, with 14 bases between. Per the germline V gene, CDR1 is LNHDA and CDR2 is SQIVND (reference sequence). The rectum was sampled with one to two pinch biopsies at colonoscopy. Controls had colonoscopy for suspected IBD, with normal endoscopy and no IBD the following year. The assay was run at survey level. Profiled with immunoSEQ multiplex PCR; TCRdb holds only in-frame clones, not every one. Of some 11,000 clones listed, about four fifths are singletons. This specimen comes from a study of pediatric ulcerative colitis. The study's findings and limits: Blood-rectal clonal overlap within each person was significantly higher in ulcerative colitis patients than controls. All ulcerative colitis patients, but no controls, carried a couple of rectal clonotypes.

The sequence derives from a girl aged 5 to 17 who was a control in a study of pediatric ulcerative colitis. Specimen: gut tissue. The V gene is TRBV19, the J gene TRBJ2-7; D possibly uses TRBD1 or TRBD2 (5 bases each). CDR3 sequence: CASSKWDLGYEQYF. In DNA, the CDR3 is TGTGCCAGTAGTAAATGGGACCTAGGGTACGAGCAGTACTTC.